This TCR beta chain came from a study of CD8 T cells in ankylosing spondylitis. Study results and limitations: Matched ankylosing spondylitis synovial fluid reportedly showed significant enrichment of disease-linked clones. Among TCR beta sequences, a motif of several highly homologous variants appeared characteristic of ankylosing spondylitis blood. Earlier authors reported some of these motif variants in reactive arthritis synovial fluid and blood.

Worth noting for this clonotype: Its antigen is undetermined.

Quantitative 5'-RACE with molecular barcodes generated TCR beta libraries. TCRdb redid the calling of the 5' RACE reads with MiXCR, one entry per CDR3 protein. Here the sample spans approximately 150,000 distinct CDR3 sequences, around 32% being singletons. The receptor was derived from a male donor with ankylosing spondylitis. Sequences were obtained from synovial fluid, either unsorted or a sorted T cell fraction (not recorded which).

The CDR3 here is CASSLRQGRFKPQHF. DNA of the CDR3: TGTGCCAGCAGTCTAAGACAGGGAAGGTTTAAGCCCCAGCATTTT. This sequence joins TRBV28 and TRBJ1-5; 7 nucleotides match TRBD1. CDR3 size: 15 residues. V shed 5 bases and J 8 bases; nucleotides not matched to a gene: 12. Germline V gives CDR1 MDHEN, CDR2 SYDVKM.